This TCR beta chain appears in the sequencing data of a study of cytomegalovirus exposure and HLA in healthy donors. Study at large: A prior study identified approximately 120 million unique TCR beta sequences from 200 million or so T cells. Study results and limitations: In a later analysis, HLA-associated beta chains showed higher expansion and lower generation probabilities than comparable chains. Association of a missense DCLRE1C variant with TCR beta V- and J-gene trimming was reported in a later analysis.

The study ran its PCR with 60 Vbeta and 13 Jbeta primers. Source study methods: Later, 80 million or so unique TCR beta chains were counted in an analysis, and 8.5 million to 13 million of them were shared. Assay used: immunoSEQ multiplex PCR; TCRdb lists only in-frame clones, some missing. V, J and clone size are those of that table, while D and trimming were read from the DNA. The table lists under 150,000 clones, just over 70% of them singletons. In the case of this clone: Its antigen is unidentified.

Germline lookup yields CDR1 LNHDA and CDR2 SQIVND (reference sequence). The V and J ends lost 1 base and 5 bases respectively, with 11 bases between them. The CDR3 consists of 14 residues. The sequence derives from a woman aged 55-70 years in good health and CMV-seropositive. The source material was PBMCs. This sequence joins TRBV19 and TRBJ1-2; perhaps TRBD1 as D (5 bases). CDR3 protein: CASSIGGRGYGYTF. The DNA of the CDR3 is TGTGCCAGTAGTATAGGCGGGAGGGGATATGGCTACACCTTC.